Sequencing of this T cell receptor (beta chain) was carried out in a study of T cells in narcolepsy. This CDR3 has 14 residues. The V gene lost 8 bases and the J gene lost 1 base, with 12 bases spanning the gap. The germline gives CDR1 MDHEN, CDR2 SYDVKM. TCRdb's copy holds only in-frame clones and misses some; the assay was immunoSEQ multiplex PCR. The top ten hold around 0.86% of the sample, which has approximately 35,000 clones, approximately 90% seen once. This chain uses TRBV28 with TRBJ1-5; D not resolved. Sequencing was performed on CD45RA- memory CD4+ T cells from PBMCs. The sequence was collected from a human donor with narcolepsy. CDR3 region: CASSPAGSNQPQHF. CDR3 coding DNA: TGTGCCAGCTCACCTGCTGGGAGCAATCAGCCCCAGCATTTT.